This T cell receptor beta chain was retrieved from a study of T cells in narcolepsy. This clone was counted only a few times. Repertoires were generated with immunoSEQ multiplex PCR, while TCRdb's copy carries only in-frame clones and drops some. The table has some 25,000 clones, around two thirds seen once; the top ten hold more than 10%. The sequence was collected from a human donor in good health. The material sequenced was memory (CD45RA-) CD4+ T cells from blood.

The CDR3 sequence: CASSPTRETGELFF. In nucleotides, the CDR3 is TGTGCCAGCAGCCCTACGAGGGAAACCGGGGAGCTGTTTTTT. The rearrangement links TRBV2 to TRBJ2-2; D is perhaps TRBD2 (5 bases). The CDR3 is 14 amino acids. The V end was cut by 6 bases, the J end by 5 bases, with 13 bases between. Germline V gene data show CDR1 as SNHLY and CDR2 as FYNNEI.